This is a list of T cell receptor beta chains from one sample in a study of cytomegalovirus exposure and HLA in healthy donors. Method: immunoSEQ multiplex PCR; TCRdb's copy keeps in-frame clones and lacks some. The data contain around 130,000 clones, 81% of them singletons. The sample was PBMCs. These receptors were obtained from a man between 18 and 35 years old in good health and CMV-seronegative. The conserved cysteine and the conserved F or W are not part of the CDR3 here.

>TRBV5-4
ASSYKGQGAGYGYT
>TRBV27
ASSPTGTYEQY
>TRBV30
ASASVVDQPQH
>TRBV7-6
ASSPDRGANQPQH
>TRBV10-3
AAKNSYGYT
>TRBV6-1
ASSGGRGFYGYT
>TRBV2
ASSETGSYEQY
>TRBV5-1
ASSLNRDNEQF
>TRBV5-1
ASSWTGLNEQF
>TRBV29-1
SVTGSPLFSSYNEQF
>TRBV4-3
ASSQDPTGVVQPQH
>TRBV2
ASSVREQY
>TRBV7-6
ASSLGPGLAAEETQY
>TRBV30
AWSVQGRANTEAF
>TRBV25-1
ASLGTGGAGTEAF
>TRBV30
AWSWGTSGGAGEQF
>TRBV13
ASRRGGGSVYGYT
>TRBV5-1
ASTRRPGGRSEFADTQY
>TRBV7-2
ASSFLAGGSNTGELF
>TRBV19
ASRLSGSSYEQY
>TRBV4-2
ASSQGGSGANVLT
>TRBV5-6
ASSYFRDRVADTQY
>TRBV28
ASSLVQGNTEAF
>TRBV2
AASESSYEQY
>TRBV4-1
ASSQDRDRGRTEAF
>TRBV29-1
SVESLRGQDTEAF
>TRBV30
AWRDRSGDQPQH
>TRBV4-2
ASSQATEVTAYRPGGYT
>TRBV5-1
ASSPVQGDTGELF
>TRBV6-1
ASSERQRGNTIY
>TRBV7-2
ASLLGGPSPLH
>TRBV19
ASSPGNARNTEAF
>TRBV9
ASSVEGNPYEQY
>TRBV5-6
ASSQQGGVNEKLF
>TRBV2
ASRRDTVGGELF
>TRBV4-1
ASSQDTGAGSRSNQPQH
>TRBV5-1
ASSPDSNSGNTIY
>TRBV27
ASSLAGHYGYT